This TCR beta chain is drawn from a study of blood T cell repertoires in COVID-19. In the authors' workflow: Reference gene primer amplification yielded estimated nucleated cell counts. This table comes from immunoSEQ multiplex PCR, and its TCRdb copy is limited to in-frame clones, with some not included. V and J calls and clone size are copied from that table; D and trimming were computed from the DNA. The sample lists approximately 46,000 clones; roughly nine tenths were seen once. This clone was seen once. CDR3 length equals 15 residues. The germline V and J ends were trimmed by 5 bases and 7 bases, with 17 bases remaining between them. The V gene's germline CDR1 is SGHTA and CDR2 FQGNSA.

The sequencing sample was made of peripheral blood. The chain carries TRBV7-2 and TRBJ1-4; tentatively, D is TRBD1 (5 bases). The TCR sequence derives from a man between 65 and 85 years old with active COVID-19. The CDR3 DNA sequence: TGTGCCAGCAGCGCCTGGACTACGGGGGGTGAAAAACTGTTTTTT. This codes for CASSAWTTGGEKLFF. Full variable domain (remainder filled in from reference TRBV7-2 and TRBJ1-4): GAGVSQSPSNKVTEKGKDVELRCDPISGHTALYWYRQSLGQGLEFLIYFQGNSAPDKSGLPSDRFSAERTGGSVSTLTIQRTQQEDSAVYLCASSAWTTGGEKLFFGSGTQLSVL.